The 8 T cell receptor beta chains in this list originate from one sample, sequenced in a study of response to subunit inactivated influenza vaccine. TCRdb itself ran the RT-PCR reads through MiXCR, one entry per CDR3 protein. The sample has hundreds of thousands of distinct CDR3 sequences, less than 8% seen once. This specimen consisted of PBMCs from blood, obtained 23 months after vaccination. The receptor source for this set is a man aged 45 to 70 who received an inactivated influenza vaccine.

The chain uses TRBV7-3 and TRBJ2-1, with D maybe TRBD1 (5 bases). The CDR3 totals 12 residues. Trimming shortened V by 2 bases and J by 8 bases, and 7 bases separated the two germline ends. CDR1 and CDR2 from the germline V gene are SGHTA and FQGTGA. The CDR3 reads CASSLDSDEQFF. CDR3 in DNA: TGTGCCAGCAGCTTAGACAGCGATGAGCAGTTCTTC.

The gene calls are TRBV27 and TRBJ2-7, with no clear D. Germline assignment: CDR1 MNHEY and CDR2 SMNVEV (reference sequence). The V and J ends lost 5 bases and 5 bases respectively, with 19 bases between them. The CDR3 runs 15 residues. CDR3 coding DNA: TGTGCCAGCAGTCCACGACCAACAGCTAGTCACGAGCAGTACTTC. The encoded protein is CASSPRPTASHEQYF.

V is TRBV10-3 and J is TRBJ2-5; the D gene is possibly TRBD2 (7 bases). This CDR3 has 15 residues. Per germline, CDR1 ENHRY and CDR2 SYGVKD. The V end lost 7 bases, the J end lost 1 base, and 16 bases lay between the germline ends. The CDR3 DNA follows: TGTGCCATCAACGGTGAGGGAGGGGGCCAAGAGACCCAGTACTTC. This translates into CAINGEGGGQETQYF.

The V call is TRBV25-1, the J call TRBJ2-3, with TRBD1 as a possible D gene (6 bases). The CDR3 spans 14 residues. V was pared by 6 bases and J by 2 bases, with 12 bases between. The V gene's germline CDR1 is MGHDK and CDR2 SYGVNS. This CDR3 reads CASRGQTYTDTQYF. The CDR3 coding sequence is TGTGCCAGCAGGGGACAAACCTACACAGATACGCAGTATTTT. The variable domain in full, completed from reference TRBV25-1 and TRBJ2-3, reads EADIYQTPRYLVIGTGKKITLECSQTMGHDKMYWYQQDPGMELHLIHYSYGVNSTEKGDLSSESTVSRIRTEHFPLTLESARPSHTSQYLCASRGQTYTDTQYFGPGTRLTVL.

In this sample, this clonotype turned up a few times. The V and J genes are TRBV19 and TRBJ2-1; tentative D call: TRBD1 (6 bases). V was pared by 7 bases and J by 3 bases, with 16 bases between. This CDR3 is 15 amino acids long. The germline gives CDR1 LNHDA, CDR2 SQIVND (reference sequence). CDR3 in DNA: TGTGCCAGTACTCAGGGGTTTCAAAGCTACAATGAGCAGTTCTTC. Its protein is CASTQGFQSYNEQFF.

CDR3 sequence reads: CASGKRGRKETQYF. The DNA for the CDR3 is TGTGCCAGCGGCAAAAGGGGACGGAAAGAAACCCAGTACTTC. The chain is built from TRBV21-1 and TRBJ2-5; the D segment call TRBD1 is taken from the table without a DNA check. TRBV21-1 is marked as a pseudogene. CDR3 length: 14 amino acids.

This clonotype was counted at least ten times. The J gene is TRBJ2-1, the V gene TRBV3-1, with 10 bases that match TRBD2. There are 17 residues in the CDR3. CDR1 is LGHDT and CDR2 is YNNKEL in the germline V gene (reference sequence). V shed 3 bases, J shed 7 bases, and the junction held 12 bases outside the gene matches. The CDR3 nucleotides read TGTGCCAGCAGCCACGCTCGGAGGACTAGCGGAGGTAATGAGCAGTTCTTC. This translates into CASSHARRTSGGNEQFF.

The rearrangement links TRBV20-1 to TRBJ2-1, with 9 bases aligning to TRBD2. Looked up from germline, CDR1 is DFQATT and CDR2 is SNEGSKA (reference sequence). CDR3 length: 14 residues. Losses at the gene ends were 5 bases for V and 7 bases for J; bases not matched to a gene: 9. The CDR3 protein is CSAQGGTSLNEQFF. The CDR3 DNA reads TGCAGTGCTCAGGGTGGGACTAGCCTTAATGAGCAGTTCTTC.